This entry features one T cell receptor beta chain sequence. The study ran its PCR with 60 Vbeta and 13 Jbeta primers. The table came from immunoSEQ multiplex PCR; TCRdb's copy has only in-frame clones and leaves some out. The table includes 130,000 or so clones, more than 80% detected once. This record belongs to a study of cytomegalovirus exposure and HLA in healthy donors. The germline V gene encodes CDR1 SEHNR and CDR2 FQNEAQ (reference sequence). This CDR3 comprises 16 residues. V was shortened by 5 bases and J by 1 base, with 17 bases between the two germline ends. This clonotype was sampled from a man aged 35 to 55 in good health and CMV-seronegative. The genes are TRBV7-9 and TRBJ1-1; no definite D call. Sequencing was carried out using PBMCs. In nucleotides, the CDR3 is TGTGCCAGCAGCCCAACCGAGACTAGACCGAACACTGAAGCTTTCTTT. Its translation is CASSPTETRPNTEAFF.